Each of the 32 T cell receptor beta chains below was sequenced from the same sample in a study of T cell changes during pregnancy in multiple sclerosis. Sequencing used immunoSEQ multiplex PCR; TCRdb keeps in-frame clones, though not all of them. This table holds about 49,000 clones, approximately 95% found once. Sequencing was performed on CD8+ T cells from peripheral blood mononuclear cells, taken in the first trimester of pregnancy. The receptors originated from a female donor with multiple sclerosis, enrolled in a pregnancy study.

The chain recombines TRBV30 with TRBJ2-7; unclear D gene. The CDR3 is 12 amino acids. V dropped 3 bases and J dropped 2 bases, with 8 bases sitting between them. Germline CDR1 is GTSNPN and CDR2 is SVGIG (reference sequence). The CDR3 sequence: CAWRSNTYEQYF. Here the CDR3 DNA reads TGTGCCTGGAGGTCTAATACCTACGAGCAGTACTTC.

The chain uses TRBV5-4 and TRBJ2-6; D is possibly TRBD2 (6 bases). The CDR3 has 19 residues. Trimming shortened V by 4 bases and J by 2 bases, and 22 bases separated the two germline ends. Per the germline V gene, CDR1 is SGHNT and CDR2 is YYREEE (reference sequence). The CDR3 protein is CASSQYGGSGRAGANVLTF. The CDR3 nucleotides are TGTGCCAGCAGCCAATACGGAGGGTCGGGTAGGGCTGGGGCCAACGTCCTGACTTTC. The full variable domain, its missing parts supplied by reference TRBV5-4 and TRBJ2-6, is ETGVTQSPTHLIKTRGQQVTLRCSSQSGHNTVSWYQQALGQGPQFIFQYYREEENGRGNFPPRFSGLQFPNYSSELNVNALELDDSALYLCASSQYGGSGRAGANVLTFGAGSRLTVL.

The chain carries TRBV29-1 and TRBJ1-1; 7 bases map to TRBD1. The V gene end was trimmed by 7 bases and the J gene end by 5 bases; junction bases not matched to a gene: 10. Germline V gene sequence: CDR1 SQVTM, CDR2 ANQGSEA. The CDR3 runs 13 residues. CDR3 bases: TGCAGCGGACGGACAGGCGAAGGGACTGAAGCTTTCTTT. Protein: CSGRTGEGTEAFF.

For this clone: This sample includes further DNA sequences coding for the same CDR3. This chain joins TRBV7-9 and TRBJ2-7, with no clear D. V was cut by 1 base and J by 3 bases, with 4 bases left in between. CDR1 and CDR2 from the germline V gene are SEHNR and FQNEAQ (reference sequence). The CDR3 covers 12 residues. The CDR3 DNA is TGTGCCAGCAGCTTAGGTAGCTACGAGCAGTACTTC. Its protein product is CASSLGSYEQYF.

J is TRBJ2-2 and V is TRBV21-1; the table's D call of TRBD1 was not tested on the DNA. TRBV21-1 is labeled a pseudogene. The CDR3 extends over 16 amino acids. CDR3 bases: TGTGCCAGCAGCAAACGGCCAGGGGGGCGCACCGGGGAGCTGTTTTTT. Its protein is CASSKRPGGRTGELFF.

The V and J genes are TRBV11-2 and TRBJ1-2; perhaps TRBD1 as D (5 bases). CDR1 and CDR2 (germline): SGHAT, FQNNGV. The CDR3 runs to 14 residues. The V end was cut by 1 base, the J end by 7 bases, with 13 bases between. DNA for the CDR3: TGTGCCAGCAGCTTAGGCGGGGGGTTAACTGGCTACACCTTC. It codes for CASSLGGGLTGYTF.

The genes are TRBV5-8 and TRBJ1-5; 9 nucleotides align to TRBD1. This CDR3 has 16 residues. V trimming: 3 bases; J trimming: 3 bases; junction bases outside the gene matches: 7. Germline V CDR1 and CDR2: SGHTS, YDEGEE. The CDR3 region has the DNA TGTGCCAGCAGCTCTATCCGGGACAGGGACAATCAGCCCCAGCATTTT. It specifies CASSSIRDRDNQPQHF.

The CDR3 sequence is CASSPLTSLAKNIQYF. The CDR3 region has the DNA TGTGCCAGCTCACCCCTAACGTCCCTAGCCAAAAACATTCAGTACTTC. This chain joins TRBV18 and TRBJ2-4; D call uncertain. Germline V gene lookup returns CDR1 KGHSH and CDR2 LQKENI. This CDR3 is 16 amino acids long. The germline V and J ends were trimmed by 3 bases and 0 bases, with 12 bases remaining between them.

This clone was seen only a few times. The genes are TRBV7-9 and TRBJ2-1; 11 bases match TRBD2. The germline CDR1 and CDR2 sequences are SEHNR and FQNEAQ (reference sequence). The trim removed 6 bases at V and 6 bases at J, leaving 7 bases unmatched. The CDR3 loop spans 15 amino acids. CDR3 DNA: TGTGCCAGCAGGACGGGACTAGCGGAAATCAATGAGCAGTTCTTC. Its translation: CASRTGLAEINEQFF. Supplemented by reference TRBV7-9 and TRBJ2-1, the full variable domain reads DTGVSQNPRHKITKRGQNVTFRCDPISEHNRLYWYRQTLGQGPEFLTYFQNEAQLEKSRLLSDRFSAERPKGSFSTLEIQRTEQGDSAMYLCASRTGLAEINEQFFGPGTRLTVL.

The CDR3 region has the DNA TGTGCCAGCAGCCCTAGCGGGACGAGTTTGGAGACCCAGTACTTC. This encodes CASSPSGTSLETQYF. V gene TRBV7-3 combines with J gene TRBJ2-5, with TRBD2 identical over 9 bases. The CDR3 is 15 residues long. CDR1 and CDR2 (germline): SGHTA, FQGTGA. With 5 bases clipped from V and 5 bases from J, the junction kept 9 bases outside the gene matches.

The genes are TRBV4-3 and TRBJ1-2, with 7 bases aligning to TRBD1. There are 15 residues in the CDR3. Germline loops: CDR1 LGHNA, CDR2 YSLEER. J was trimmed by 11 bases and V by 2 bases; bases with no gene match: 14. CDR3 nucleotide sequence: TGCGCCAGCAGCCAACTAAACCGCGACAGGGAAGTTTACACCTTC. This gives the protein CASSQLNRDREVYTF.

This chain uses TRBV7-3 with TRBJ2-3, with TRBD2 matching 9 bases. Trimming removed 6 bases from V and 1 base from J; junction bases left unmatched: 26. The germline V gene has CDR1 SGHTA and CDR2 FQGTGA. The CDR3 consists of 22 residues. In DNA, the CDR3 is TGTGCCAGCAGTCTCTACGGTATGCGGGAGGGCCTCATAGACCACCGCACAGATACGCAGTATTTT. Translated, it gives CASSLYGMREGLIDHRTDTQYF.

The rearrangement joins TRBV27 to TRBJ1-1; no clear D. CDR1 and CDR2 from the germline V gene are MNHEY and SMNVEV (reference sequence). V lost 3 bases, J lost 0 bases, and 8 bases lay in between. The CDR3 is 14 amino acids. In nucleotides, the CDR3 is TGTGCCAGCAGTTTTCAGGCCATGAACACTGAAGCTTTCTTT. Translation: CASSFQAMNTEAFF.

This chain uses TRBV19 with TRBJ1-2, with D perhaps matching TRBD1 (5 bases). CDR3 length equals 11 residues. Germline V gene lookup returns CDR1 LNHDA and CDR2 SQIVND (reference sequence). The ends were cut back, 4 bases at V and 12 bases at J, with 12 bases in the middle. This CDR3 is CASSRGRNNTF. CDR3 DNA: TGTGCCAGTAGTAGGGGGAGGAATAACACCTTC.

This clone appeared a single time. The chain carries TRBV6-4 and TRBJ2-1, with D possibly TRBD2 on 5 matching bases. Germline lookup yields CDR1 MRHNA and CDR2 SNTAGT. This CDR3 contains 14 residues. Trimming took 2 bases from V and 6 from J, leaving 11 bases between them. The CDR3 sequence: CASSDRGLGNEQFF. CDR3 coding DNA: TGTGCCAGCAGTGACCGGGGTTTGGGCAATGAGCAGTTCTTC.

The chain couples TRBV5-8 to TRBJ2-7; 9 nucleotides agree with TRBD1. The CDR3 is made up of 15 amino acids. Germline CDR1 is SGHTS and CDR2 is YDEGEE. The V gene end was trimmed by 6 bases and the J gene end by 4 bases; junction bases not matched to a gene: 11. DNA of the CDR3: TGTGCCAGCATCATAACGGACAGGGGCCAGTACGAGCAGTACTTC. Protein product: CASIITDRGQYEQYF.

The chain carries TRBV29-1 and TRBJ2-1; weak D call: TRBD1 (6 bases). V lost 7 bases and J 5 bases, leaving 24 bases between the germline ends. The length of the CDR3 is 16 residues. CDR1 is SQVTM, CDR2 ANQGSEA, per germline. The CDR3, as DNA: TGCAGCGGAAGAGGGGGTGTAGGCGGGTCAAACAATGAGCAGTTCTTC. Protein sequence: CSGRGGVGGSNNEQFF.

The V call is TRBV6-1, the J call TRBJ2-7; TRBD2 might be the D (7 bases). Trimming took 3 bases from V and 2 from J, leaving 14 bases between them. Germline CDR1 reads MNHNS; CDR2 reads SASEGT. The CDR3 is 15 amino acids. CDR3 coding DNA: TGTGCCAGCAGTGATCTCTCGGGGGGCGCCTACGAGCAGTACTTC. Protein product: CASSDLSGGAYEQYF.

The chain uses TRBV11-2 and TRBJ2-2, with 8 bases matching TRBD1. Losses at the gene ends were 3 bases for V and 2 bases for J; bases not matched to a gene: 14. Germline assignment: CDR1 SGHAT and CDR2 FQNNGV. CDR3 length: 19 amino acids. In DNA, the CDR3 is TGTGCCAGCAGCTTGTACTTCGGACAGGGAAGATGTAACACCGGGGAGCTGTTTTTT. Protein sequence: CASSLYFGQGRCNTGELFF.

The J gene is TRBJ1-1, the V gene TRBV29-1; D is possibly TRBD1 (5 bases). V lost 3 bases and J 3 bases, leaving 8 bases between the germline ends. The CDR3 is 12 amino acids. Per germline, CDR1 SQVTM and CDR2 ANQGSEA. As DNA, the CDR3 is TGCAGCGTTGATGGGGGGGACACTGAAGCTTTCTTT. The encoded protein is CSVDGGDTEAFF.

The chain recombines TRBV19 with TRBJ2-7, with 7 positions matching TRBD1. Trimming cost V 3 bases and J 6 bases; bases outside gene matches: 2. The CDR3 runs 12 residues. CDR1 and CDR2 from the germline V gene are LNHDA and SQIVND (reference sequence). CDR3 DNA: TGTGCCAGTAGTATGGGACAGCTCGAGCAGTACTTC. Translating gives CASSMGQLEQYF.

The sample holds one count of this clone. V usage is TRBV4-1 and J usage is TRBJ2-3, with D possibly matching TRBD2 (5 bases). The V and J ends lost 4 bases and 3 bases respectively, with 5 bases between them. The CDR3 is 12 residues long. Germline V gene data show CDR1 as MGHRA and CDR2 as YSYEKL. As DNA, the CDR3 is TGCGCCAGCAGCCCGGGGACAGATACGCAGTATTTT. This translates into CASSPGTDTQYF.

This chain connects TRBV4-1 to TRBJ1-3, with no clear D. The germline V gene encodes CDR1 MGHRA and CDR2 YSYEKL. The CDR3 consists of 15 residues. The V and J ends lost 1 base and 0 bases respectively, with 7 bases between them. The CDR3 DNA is TGCGCCAGCAGCCAAGGTGGCAGCTCTGGAAACACCATATATTTT. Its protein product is CASSQGGSSGNTIYF.

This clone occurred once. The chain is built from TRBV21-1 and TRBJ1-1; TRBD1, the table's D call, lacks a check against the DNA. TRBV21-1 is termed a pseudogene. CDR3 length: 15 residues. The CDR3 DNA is TGTGCCAGCAGCAGCTTTGGGGCCCCGAACACTGAAGCTTTCTTT. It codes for CASSSFGAPNTEAFF.

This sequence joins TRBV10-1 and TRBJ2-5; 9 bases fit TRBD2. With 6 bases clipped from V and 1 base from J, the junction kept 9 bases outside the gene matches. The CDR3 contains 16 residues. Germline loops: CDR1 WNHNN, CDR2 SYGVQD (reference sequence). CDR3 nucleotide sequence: TGCGCCAGCAGCATTTCTAGCGGGGCGACCCAAGAGACCCAGTACTTC. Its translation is CASSISSGATQETQYF.

DNA of the CDR3: TGTGCCAGCAGCTTAGTCTCTCTGGGGCCGTCAGATACGCAGTATTTT. Amino acid sequence: CASSLVSLGPSDTQYF. The chain is built from TRBV7-8 and TRBJ2-3; a weak D match, TRBD1 (5 bases). Germline-derived CDR1 and CDR2 are SGHVS and FQNEAQ. CDR3 length equals 16 residues. V was pared by 1 base and J by 4 bases, with 15 bases between.

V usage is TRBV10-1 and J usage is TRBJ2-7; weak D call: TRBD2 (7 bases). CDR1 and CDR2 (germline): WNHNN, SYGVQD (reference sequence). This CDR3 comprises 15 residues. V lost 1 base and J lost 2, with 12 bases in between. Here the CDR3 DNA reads TGCGCCAGCAGTGAGTTCCTAGGGGGGGCCTACGAGCAGTACTTC. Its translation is CASSEFLGGAYEQYF.

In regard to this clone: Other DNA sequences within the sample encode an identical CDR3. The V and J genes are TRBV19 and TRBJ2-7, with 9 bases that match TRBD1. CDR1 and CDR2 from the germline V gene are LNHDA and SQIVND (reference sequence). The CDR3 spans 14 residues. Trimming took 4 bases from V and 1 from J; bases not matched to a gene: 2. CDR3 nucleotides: TGTGCCAGTAGTAGCGGACAGGGGTCCTACGAGCAGTACTTC. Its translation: CASSSGQGSYEQYF. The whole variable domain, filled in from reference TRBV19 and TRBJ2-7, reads DGGITQSPKYLFRKEGQNVTLSCEQNLNHDAMYWYRQDPGQGLRLIYYSQIVNDFQKGDIAEGYSVSREKKESFPLTVTSAQKNPTAFYLCASSSGQGSYEQYFGPGTRLTVT.

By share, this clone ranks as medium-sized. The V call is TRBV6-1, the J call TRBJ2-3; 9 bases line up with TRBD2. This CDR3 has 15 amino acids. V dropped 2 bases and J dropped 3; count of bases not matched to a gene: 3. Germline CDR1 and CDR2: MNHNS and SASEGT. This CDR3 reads CASSELAGRTDTQYF. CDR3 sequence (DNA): TGTGCCAGCAGTGAACTAGCGGGAAGAACAGATACGCAGTATTTT.

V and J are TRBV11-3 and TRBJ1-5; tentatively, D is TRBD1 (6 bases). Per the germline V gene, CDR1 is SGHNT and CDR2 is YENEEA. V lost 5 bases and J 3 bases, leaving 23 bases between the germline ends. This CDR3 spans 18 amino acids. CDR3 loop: CASSRRESDRIINQPQHF. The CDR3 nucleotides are TGTGCCAGCAGCCGTAGGGAATCAGACAGGATAATCAATCAGCCCCAGCATTTT.

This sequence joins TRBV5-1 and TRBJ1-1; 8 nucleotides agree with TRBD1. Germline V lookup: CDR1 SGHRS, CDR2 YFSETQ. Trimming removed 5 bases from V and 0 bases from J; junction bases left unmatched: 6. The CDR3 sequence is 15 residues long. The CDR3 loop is CASRGGQGLNTEAFF. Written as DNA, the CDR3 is TGCGCCAGCAGGGGCGGACAGGGCTTGAACACTGAAGCTTTCTTT.

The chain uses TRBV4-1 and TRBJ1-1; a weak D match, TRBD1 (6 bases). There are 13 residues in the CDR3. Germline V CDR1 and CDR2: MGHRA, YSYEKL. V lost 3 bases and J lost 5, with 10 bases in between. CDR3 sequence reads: CASSQAQGTEAFF. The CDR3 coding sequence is TGCGCCAGCAGCCAGGCCCAGGGGACTGAAGCTTTCTTT.